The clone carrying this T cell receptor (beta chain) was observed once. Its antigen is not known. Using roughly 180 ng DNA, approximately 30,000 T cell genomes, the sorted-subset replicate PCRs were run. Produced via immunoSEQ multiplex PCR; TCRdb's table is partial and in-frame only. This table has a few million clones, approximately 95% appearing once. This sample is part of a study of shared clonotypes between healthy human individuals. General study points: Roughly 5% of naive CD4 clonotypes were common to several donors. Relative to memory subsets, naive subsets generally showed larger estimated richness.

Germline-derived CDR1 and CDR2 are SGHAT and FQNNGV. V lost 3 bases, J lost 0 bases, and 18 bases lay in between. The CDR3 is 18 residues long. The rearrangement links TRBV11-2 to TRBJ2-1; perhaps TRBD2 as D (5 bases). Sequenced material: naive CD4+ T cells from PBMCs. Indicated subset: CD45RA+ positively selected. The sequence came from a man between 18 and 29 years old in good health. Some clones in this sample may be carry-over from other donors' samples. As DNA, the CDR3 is TGTGCCAGCAGCTTCCGATATCAGAGAGGGAGCTCCTACAATGAGCAGTTCTTC. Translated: CASSFRYQRGSSYNEQFF. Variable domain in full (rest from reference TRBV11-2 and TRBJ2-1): EAGVAQSPRYKIIEKRQSVAFWCNPISGHATLYWYQQILGQGPKLLIQFQNNGVVDDSQLPKDRFSAERLKGVDSTLKIQPAKLEDSAVYLCASSFRYQRGSSYNEQFFGPGTRLTVL.